Presented here are 8 T cell receptor beta chains from one specimen sequenced in a study of early stage breast cancer tumors. The table came from immunoSEQ multiplex PCR; TCRdb's copy has only in-frame clones and leaves some out. The table includes about 8,400 clones, about 72% detected once. Sequencing used normal breast tissue next to the tumor. The receptors come from a person in their sixties or seventies with breast cancer.

V gene TRBV2 combines with J gene TRBJ2-2; D not certain. V gave up 3 bases and J gave up 5 bases, with 7 bases separating them. The CDR3 is made up of 13 amino acids. Germline V gene data show CDR1 as SNHLY and CDR2 as FYNNEI. The CDR3 is CASSEDHTGELFF. CDR3 nucleotides: TGTGCCAGCAGTGAGGACCATACCGGGGAGCTGTTTTTT.

This clone appeared a few times. The chain joins TRBV5-1 to TRBJ1-1; 7 bases are a match to TRBD1. Germline-derived CDR1 and CDR2 are SGHRS and YFSETQ. The CDR3 runs to 14 residues. Unmatched junction bases numbered 8, after V lost 7 bases and J lost 2 bases. Here the CDR3 reads CASATGQPNTEAFF. The CDR3 nucleotides read TGCGCCAGCGCTACGGGACAGCCAAACACTGAAGCTTTCTTT.

This clone has just one count. The chain employs TRBV18 and TRBJ2-7; a possible D gene is TRBD1 (5 bases). Germline CDR1 is KGHSH and CDR2 is LQKENI. The CDR3 consists of 15 residues. V shed 3 bases and J shed 5 bases, with 17 bases lying between them. The CDR3 region has the DNA TGTGCCAGCTCACCGCGTCTTGTCTCGACAGACGAGCAGTACTTC. It yields the protein CASSPRLVSTDEQYF.

The CDR3 DNA reads TGTGCCAGCAGTTTCGAATTTTGGGGCTACACCTTC. Translating it yields CASSFEFWGYTF. The chain combines TRBV28 with TRBJ1-2; the D is unclear. The germline gives CDR1 MDHEN, CDR2 SYDVKM. V was cut by 3 bases and J by 8 bases, with 10 bases left in between. CDR3 size: 12 residues.

The chain couples TRBV28 to TRBJ2-7, with D possibly matching TRBD2 (6 bases). Trimming removed 5 bases at V and 2 bases at J, with 16 bases between. Per the germline V gene, CDR1 is MDHEN and CDR2 is SYDVKM. CDR3 size: 15 residues. CDR3 sequence: CASSRPGTGAYEQYF. The CDR3 DNA reads as TGTGCCAGCAGTCGCCCCGGGACGGGAGCCTACGAGCAGTACTTC.

The chain couples TRBV2 to TRBJ2-5; tentatively, D is TRBD2 (6 bases). The ends were cut back, 6 bases at V and 7 bases at J, with 18 bases in the middle. This CDR3 has 14 residues. Germline loops: CDR1 SNHLY, CDR2 FYNNEI. CDR3 in amino acids: CASSNRDFPRTQYF. CDR3 in DNA: TGTGCCAGCAGCAACCGGGACTTTCCGAGGACCCAGTACTTC. The variable domain in full, completed from reference TRBV2 and TRBJ2-5, reads EPEVTQTPSHQVTQMGQEVILRCVPISNHLYFYWYRQILGQKVEFLVSFYNNEISEKSEIFDDQFSVERPDGSNFTLKIRSTKLEDSAMYFCASSNRDFPRTQYFGPGTRLLVL.

This chain uses TRBV5-1 with TRBJ1-4; the D gene is possibly TRBD1 (5 bases). V was clipped by 7 bases and J by 6 bases, with 13 bases between them. Per the germline V gene, CDR1 is SGHRS and CDR2 is YFSETQ. This CDR3 region has 13 residues. The CDR3 protein is CASARGSDEKLFF. The CDR3 region has the DNA TGCGCCAGCGCCCGGGGGTCAGATGAAAAACTGTTTTTT.

A few counts support this clone. The gene calls are TRBV11-2 and TRBJ1-5, with D uncertain. Germline CDR1 reads SGHAT; CDR2 reads FQNNGV. CDR3 length: 15 residues. Trimming removed 1 base from V and 3 bases from J, with 10 bases in between. CDR3 bases: TGTGCCAGCAGCTTAGCAGGCCCGTACAATCAGCCCCAGCATTTT. It specifies CASSLAGPYNQPQHF. The whole variable domain, remainder taken from reference TRBV11-2 and TRBJ1-5, is EAGVAQSPRYKIIEKRQSVAFWCNPISGHATLYWYQQILGQGPKLLIQFQNNGVVDDSQLPKDRFSAERLKGVDSTLKIQPAKLEDSAVYLCASSLAGPYNQPQHFGDGTRLSIL.